Reported below is one T cell receptor (beta chain). The antigen remains unidentified. The primer mix had 60 Vbeta and 13 Jbeta primers. The assay was immunoSEQ multiplex PCR, and TCRdb's table has in-frame clones only and misses some. The sample gives 200,000 to 250,000 clones, more than 70% of which show up once; 1.3% is in the top ten. The data derive from a study of cytomegalovirus exposure and HLA in healthy donors. Study-level points and caveats: Versus the approximately 670-donor mean, an Asian-associated ancestry cluster reportedly showed fewer N-insertions in a later analysis. The listing of roughly 160 TCR beta chains classed them as cytomegalovirus-associated.

This receptor was identified in a human donor in good health. Sequenced material: PBMCs.

The CDR3 DNA follows: TGCGCCAGCAGCCCGACAGCTAGCGTGCAAGAGACCCAGTACTTC. Translated, it gives CASSPTASVQETQYF. The rearrangement joins TRBV4-3 to TRBJ2-5; D might be TRBD2 (6 bases). The CDR3 length is 15 residues. Germline CDR1 reads LGHNA; CDR2 reads YSLEER. V lost 4 bases and J lost 2, with 14 bases in between.